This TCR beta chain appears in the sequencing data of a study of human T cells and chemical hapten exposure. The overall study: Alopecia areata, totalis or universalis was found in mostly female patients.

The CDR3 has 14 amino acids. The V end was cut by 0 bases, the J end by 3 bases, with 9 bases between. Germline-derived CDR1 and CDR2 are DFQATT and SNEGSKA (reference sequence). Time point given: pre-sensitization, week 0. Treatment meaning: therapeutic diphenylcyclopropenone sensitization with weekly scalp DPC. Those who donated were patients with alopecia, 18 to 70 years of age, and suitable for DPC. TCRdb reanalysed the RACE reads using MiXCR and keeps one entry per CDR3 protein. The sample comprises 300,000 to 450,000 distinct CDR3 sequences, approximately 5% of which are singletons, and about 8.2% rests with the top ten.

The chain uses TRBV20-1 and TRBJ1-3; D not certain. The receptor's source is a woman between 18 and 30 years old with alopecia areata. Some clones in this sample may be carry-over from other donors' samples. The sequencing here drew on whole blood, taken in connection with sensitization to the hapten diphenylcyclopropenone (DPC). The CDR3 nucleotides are TGCAGTGCTAGAGACCCGCAAGTTGGAAACACCATATATTTT. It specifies CSARDPQVGNTIYF.